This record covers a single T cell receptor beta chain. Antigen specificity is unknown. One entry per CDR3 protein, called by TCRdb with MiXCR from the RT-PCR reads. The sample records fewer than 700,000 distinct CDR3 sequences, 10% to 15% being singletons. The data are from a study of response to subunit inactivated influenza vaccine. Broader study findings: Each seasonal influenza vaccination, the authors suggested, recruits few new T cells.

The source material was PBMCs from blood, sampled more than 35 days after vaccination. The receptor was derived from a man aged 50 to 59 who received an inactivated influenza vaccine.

This CDR3 reads CASSLSTGLTDTQYF. As DNA, the CDR3 is TGTGCCAGCAGCTTAAGTACGGGACTCACAGATACGCAGTATTTT. This rearrangement joins TRBV7-2 to TRBJ2-3, with D maybe TRBD2 (6 bases). Per the germline V gene, CDR1 is SGHTA and CDR2 is FQGNSA. Deletions cut 2 bases from V and 2 bases from J, with 11 bases between. The CDR3 has 15 amino acids.